The entry below describes one TCR beta chain. One Seattle source followed patients from active infection through their disease course. This sample is part of a study of blood T cell repertoires in COVID-19. Authors' data handling: For nucleated cells, counts were estimated from reference gene primer amplification. Profiling relied on immunoSEQ multiplex PCR, and the TCRdb table lists in-frame clones only, not all of them. For V, J and clone size, that table is used; D and trimming come from the DNA. In the table there are some 270,000 clones, around 82% of which are singletons. CDR1 is SGHTA, CDR2 FQGTGA, per germline. This CDR3 has 13 amino acids. V was shortened by 5 bases and J by 5 bases, with 10 bases between the two germline ends.

The V and J genes are TRBV7-3 and TRBJ2-1; TRBD2 is a possible D gene (5 bases). The receptor's source is a person between 65 and 79 years old with COVID-19, enrolled during active disease. The sample was peripheral blood. CDR3: CASSVPGNNEQFF. CDR3 DNA: TGTGCCAGCAGCGTCCCGGGGAACAATGAGCAGTTCTTC.